The rows below give T cell receptor beta chains drawn from one sample of a study of blood T cells in healthy people across ages. Via MiXCR, TCRdb re-called the 5' RACE reads, giving one row per CDR3 protein. The sample holds approximately 770,000 distinct CDR3 sequences, 58% seen once. Sequenced input: blood. These receptors originate from a man between 25 and 39 years old in good health. CDR3s include the opening cysteine and the closing phenylalanine or tryptophan. A D gene is named only where the DNA matches it firmly. Clone size is stated in some rows and not others, as once, few, many or a class when expanded.

clone size: NA; D gene: TRBD1; V gene: TRBV14; J gene: TRBJ1-4; CDR3 protein: CASSGTGYEKLFF; CDR3 DNA: TGTGCCAGCTCCGGGACAGGTTACGAAAAACTGTTTTTT
clone size: NA; D gene: TRBD1; V gene: TRBV11-2; J gene: TRBJ2-5; CDR3 protein: CASRLQGYQETQYF; CDR3 DNA: TGTGCCAGCAGACTACAGGGGTACCAAGAGACCCAGTACTTC
clone size: few; D gene: NA; V gene: TRBV29-1; J gene: TRBJ2-1; CDR3 protein: CSVEGGFIYNEQFF; CDR3 DNA: TGCAGCGTTGAGGGGGGATTCATATACAATGAGCAGTTCTTC
clone size: NA; D gene: NA; V gene: TRBV3-1; J gene: TRBJ1-2; CDR3 protein: CASSQAPLAYGHTF; CDR3 DNA: TGTGCCAGCAGCCAAGCCCCTTTGGCCTATGGCCACACCTTC
clone size: NA; D gene: TRBD2; V gene: TRBV9; J gene: TRBJ2-1; CDR3 protein: CASSVGSLGLAGGNEQFF; CDR3 DNA: TGTGCCAGCAGCGTAGGGTCCTTGGGACTAGCGGGAGGCAATGAGCAGTTCTTC
clone size: NA; D gene: NA; V gene: TRBV5-1; J gene: TRBJ2-3; CDR3 protein: CASSTGTSDTQYF; CDR3 DNA: TGCGCCAGCAGCACGGGGACTTCAGATACGCAGTATTTT
clone size: few; D gene: TRBD2; V gene: TRBV29-1; J gene: TRBJ2-1; CDR3 protein: CSGGNGGAGDNEQFF; CDR3 DNA: TGCAGCGGGGGGAATGGAGGAGCGGGAGACAATGAGCAGTTCTTC
clone size: NA; D gene: TRBD1; V gene: TRBV14; J gene: TRBJ2-5; CDR3 protein: CASSHLRDRVETQYF; CDR3 DNA: TGTGCCAGCAGTCACCTCCGGGACAGGGTGGAGACCCAGTACTTC
clone size: NA; D gene: TRBD1; V gene: TRBV20-1; J gene: TRBJ2-5; CDR3 protein: CSAKGSSGGLETQYF; CDR3 DNA: TGCAGTGCAAAGGGGAGCTCAGGGGGTTTAGAGACCCAGTACTTC
clone size: NA; D gene: NA; V gene: TRBV7-7; J gene: TRBJ2-5; CDR3 protein: CASSLEVPFQGETQYF; CDR3 DNA: TGTGCCAGCAGCTTAGAAGTCCCTTTTCAAGGGGAGACCCAGTACTTC
clone size: NA; D gene: NA; V gene: TRBV27; J gene: TRBJ2-5; CDR3 protein: CASSLGSQPSQETQYF; CDR3 DNA: TGTGCCAGCAGTTTAGGTAGTCAGCCCTCCCAAGAGACCCAGTACTTC
clone size: NA; D gene: NA; V gene: TRBV20-1; J gene: TRBJ2-1; CDR3 protein: CSARDYRRPSSYNEQFF; CDR3 DNA: TGCAGTGCTAGAGATTACAGACGACCAAGCTCCTACAATGAGCAGTTCTTC
clone size: NA; D gene: TRBD2; V gene: TRBV7-2; J gene: TRBJ2-1; CDR3 protein: CASSSTNPMTSGRFF; CDR3 DNA: TGTGCCAGCAGCTCTACCAACCCTATGACTAGCGGGAGGTTCTTC
clone size: NA; D gene: NA; V gene: TRBV6-2/TRBV6-3; J gene: TRBJ2-6; CDR3 protein: CASSPTDLSGANVLTF; CDR3 DNA: TGTGCCAGCAGTCCGACAGATCTCTCTGGGGCCAACGTCCTGACTTTC
clone size: NA; D gene: NA; V gene: TRBV5-1; J gene: TRBJ1-1; CDR3 protein: CASSLDQGYTEAFF; CDR3 DNA: TGCGCCAGCAGCTTGGATCAGGGGTATACTGAAGCTTTCTTT
clone size: NA; D gene: NA; V gene: TRBV30; J gene: TRBJ2-5; CDR3 protein: CAWSLFEETQYF; CDR3 DNA: TGTGCCTGGAGTTTGTTCGAGGAGACCCAGTACTTC
clone size: few; D gene: NA; V gene: TRBV7-2; J gene: TRBJ1-4; CDR3 protein: CASSKTGTAHEKLFF; CDR3 DNA: TGTGCCAGCAGCAAAACAGGGACTGCCCATGAAAAACTGTTTTTT
clone size: NA; D gene: TRBD2; V gene: TRBV20-1; J gene: TRBJ2-1; CDR3 protein: CSAYGTSGSGGEQFF; CDR3 DNA: TGCAGTGCTTACGGGACTAGCGGGAGCGGGGGTGAGCAGTTCTTC
clone size: NA; D gene: NA; V gene: TRBV7-9; J gene: TRBJ2-7; CDR3 protein: CASSRWLAESSYEQYF; CDR3 DNA: TGTGCCAGCTCAAGGTGGTTAGCGGAGAGCTCCTACGAGCAGTACTTC
clone size: NA; D gene: NA; V gene: TRBV4-2; J gene: TRBJ2-1; CDR3 protein: CASSPSPPNIEQFF; CDR3 DNA: TGTGCCAGCAGCCCAAGCCCTCCTAATATTGAGCAGTTCTTC
clone size: NA; D gene: TRBD2; V gene: TRBV7-2; J gene: TRBJ2-5; CDR3 protein: CASSSERGAETQYF; CDR3 DNA: TGTGCCAGCAGCTCGGAGCGGGGGGCGGAGACCCAGTACTTC
clone size: NA; D gene: NA; V gene: TRBV20-1; J gene: TRBJ2-2; CDR3 protein: CSAQVVLTGELFF; CDR3 DNA: TGCAGTGCCCAGGTGGTCTTGACCGGGGAGCTGTTTTTT
clone size: NA; D gene: TRBD1; V gene: TRBV3-1; J gene: TRBJ1-4; CDR3 protein: CASSLTDRVDEKLFF; CDR3 DNA: TGTGCCAGCAGCCTCACGGACAGGGTGGATGAAAAACTGTTTTTT
clone size: NA; D gene: NA; V gene: TRBV6-5; J gene: TRBJ2-5; CDR3 protein: CASRLVGGETQYF; CDR3 DNA: TGTGCCAGCAGGCTGGTAGGGGGAGAGACCCAGTACTTC
clone size: NA; D gene: TRBD1; V gene: TRBV20-1; J gene: TRBJ1-5; CDR3 protein: CSARDRVGQPQHF; CDR3 DNA: TGCAGTGCAAGGGACAGGGTTGGACAGCCCCAGCATTTT
clone size: NA; D gene: NA; V gene: TRBV11-2; J gene: TRBJ2-7; CDR3 protein: CASSLVQGRREEQYF; CDR3 DNA: TGTGCCAGCAGCTTAGTGCAGGGCCGACGGGAGGAGCAGTACTTC
clone size: NA; D gene: NA; V gene: TRBV7-2; J gene: TRBJ2-1; CDR3 protein: CASSQVSGGQVENEQFF; CDR3 DNA: TGTGCCAGCAGTCAAGTATCCGGGGGCCAGGTCGAGAATGAGCAGTTCTTC
clone size: NA; D gene: TRBD1; V gene: TRBV10-3; J gene: TRBJ2-7; CDR3 protein: CAIRPGTGENYEQYF; CDR3 DNA: TGTGCCATCAGACCGGGGACAGGGGAGAACTACGAGCAGTACTTC
clone size: NA; D gene: NA; V gene: TRBV7-2; J gene: TRBJ2-5; CDR3 protein: CASSSRSGTTQYF; CDR3 DNA: TGTGCCAGCAGCAGCAGATCGGGGACTACCCAGTACTTC
clone size: NA; D gene: NA; V gene: TRBV6-5; J gene: TRBJ1-1; CDR3 protein: CASSYLGKGKLNTEAFF; CDR3 DNA: TGTGCCAGCAGTTATTTGGGTAAGGGAAAATTGAACACTGAAGCTTTCTTT
clone size: NA; D gene: NA; V gene: TRBV20-1; J gene: TRBJ2-3; CDR3 protein: CSATEGASTDTQYF; CDR3 DNA: TGCAGTGCTACCGAAGGGGCTAGCACAGATACGCAGTATTTT
clone size: NA; D gene: TRBD2; V gene: TRBV20-1; J gene: TRBJ2-3; CDR3 protein: CSVVAGPSSTDTQYF; CDR3 DNA: TGCAGTGTTGTAGCGGGGCCGTCCAGCACAGATACGCAGTATTTT
clone size: NA; D gene: TRBD2; V gene: TRBV13; J gene: TRBJ2-3; CDR3 protein: CASSLRTSSRLATQYF; CDR3 DNA: TGTGCCAGCAGCTTACGGACTAGCAGTCGTCTAGCTACGCAGTATTTT
clone size: NA; D gene: NA; V gene: TRBV12-3/TRBV12-4; J gene: TRBJ2-1; CDR3 protein: CASSREFGEQFF; CDR3 DNA: TGTGCCAGCAGCCGGGAATTCGGTGAGCAGTTCTTC
clone size: few; D gene: TRBD1; V gene: TRBV12-3/TRBV12-4; J gene: TRBJ2-6; CDR3 protein: CASTHGQGTGANVLTF; CDR3 DNA: TGTGCCAGCACCCATGGACAGGGGACTGGGGCCAACGTCCTGACTTTC
clone size: few; D gene: NA; V gene: TRBV12-3/TRBV12-4; J gene: TRBJ2-5; CDR3 protein: CASSFTGTEQETQYF; CDR3 DNA: TGTGCCAGCAGTTTTACCGGGACCGAACAAGAGACCCAGTACTTC
clone size: NA; D gene: NA; V gene: TRBV6-1; J gene: TRBJ2-7; CDR3 protein: CASSEVGPGAYEQYF; CDR3 DNA: TGTGCCAGCAGTGAGGTAGGGCCTGGGGCCTACGAGCAGTACTTC
clone size: NA; D gene: TRBD2; V gene: TRBV9; J gene: TRBJ2-5; CDR3 protein: CASSVSAGRLRETQYF; CDR3 DNA: TGTGCCAGCAGCGTTTCAGCGGGAAGGCTCCGCGAGACCCAGTACTTC
clone size: once; D gene: TRBD1; V gene: TRBV3-1; J gene: TRBJ1-4; CDR3 protein: CASSPLGGGSEKLFF; CDR3 DNA: TGTGCCAGCAGCCCTCTGGGAGGGGGCAGTGAAAAACTGTTTTTT
clone size: NA; D gene: NA; V gene: TRBV7-2; J gene: TRBJ1-4; CDR3 protein: CASSGGSGQRLFF; CDR3 DNA: TGTGCCAGCAGCGGAGGATCGGGACAAAGGCTGTTTTTT
clone size: NA; D gene: TRBD2; V gene: TRBV5-1; J gene: TRBJ2-3; CDR3 protein: CASSSLPSGGAGITQYF; CDR3 DNA: TGCGCCAGCAGCTCCCTCCCTAGCGGGGGGGCCGGGATTACGCAGTATTTT
clone size: once; D gene: TRBD2; V gene: TRBV20-1; J gene: TRBJ2-7; CDR3 protein: CSGGTPGTRGYEQYF; CDR3 DNA: TGCAGCGGGGGTACACCCGGGACTAGGGGTTACGAGCAGTACTTC
clone size: NA; D gene: NA; V gene: TRBV20-1; J gene: TRBJ2-7; CDR3 protein: CSARSRFGARASEQYF; CDR3 DNA: TGCAGTGCTAGGTCCCGTTTCGGAGCTAGGGCCAGCGAGCAGTACTTC
clone size: few; D gene: NA; V gene: TRBV7-2; J gene: TRBJ2-1; CDR3 protein: CASSLGGSGNEQFF; CDR3 DNA: TGTGCCAGCAGCTTGGGGGGCAGTGGCAATGAGCAGTTCTTC
clone size: NA; D gene: NA; V gene: TRBV10-3; J gene: TRBJ2-1; CDR3 protein: CAISQWGDSSYNEQFF; CDR3 DNA: TGTGCCATCAGTCAGTGGGGGGACAGCTCCTACAATGAGCAGTTCTTC
clone size: NA; D gene: NA; V gene: TRBV3-1; J gene: TRBJ2-5; CDR3 protein: CASSQEGGMETQYF; CDR3 DNA: TGTGCCAGCAGCCAAGAAGGAGGAATGGAGACCCAGTACTTC
clone size: NA; D gene: TRBD2; V gene: TRBV10-3; J gene: TRBJ2-5; CDR3 protein: CAISESGVSGRLETQYF; CDR3 DNA: TGTGCCATCAGTGAGTCGGGGGTTAGCGGGAGGCTCGAGACCCAGTACTTC
clone size: NA; D gene: TRBD1; V gene: TRBV6-1; J gene: TRBJ1-6; CDR3 protein: CASARDRASPLHF; CDR3 DNA: TGTGCCAGCGCCCGGGACAGGGCTTCACCCCTCCACTTT
clone size: NA; D gene: TRBD1; V gene: TRBV24-1; J gene: TRBJ2-1; CDR3 protein: CATSDPGQGLNEQFF; CDR3 DNA: TGTGCCACCAGTGATCCGGGACAGGGGTTAAATGAGCAGTTCTTC
clone size: NA; D gene: TRBD2; V gene: TRBV28; J gene: TRBJ2-1; CDR3 protein: CASKPGTSVNEQFF; CDR3 DNA: TGTGCCAGCAAACCCGGGACTAGCGTTAATGAGCAGTTCTTC
clone size: NA; D gene: NA; V gene: TRBV20-1; J gene: TRBJ2-7; CDR3 protein: CSATGPISYEQYF; CDR3 DNA: TGCAGTGCCACAGGACCCATCTCCTACGAGCAGTACTTC
clone size: once; D gene: NA; V gene: TRBV20-1; J gene: TRBJ1-5; CDR3 protein: CSALNGGLYSNQPQHF; CDR3 DNA: TGCAGTGCTCTTAATGGGGGCCTGTATAGCAATCAGCCCCAGCATTTT
clone size: NA; D gene: NA; V gene: TRBV5-1; J gene: TRBJ2-7; CDR3 protein: CASNRESYEQYF; CDR3 DNA: TGCGCCAGCAACCGAGAGAGTTACGAGCAGTACTTC
clone size: few; D gene: NA; V gene: TRBV2; J gene: TRBJ2-5; CDR3 protein: CASRVGTPRETQYF; CDR3 DNA: TGTGCCAGCAGAGTCGGGACTCCGAGGGAGACCCAGTACTTC
clone size: NA; D gene: NA; V gene: TRBV3-1; J gene: TRBJ2-5; CDR3 protein: CASSQGPRGWETQYF; CDR3 DNA: TGTGCCAGCAGCCAAGGTCCTAGGGGTTGGGAGACCCAGTACTTC
clone size: NA; D gene: NA; V gene: TRBV14; J gene: TRBJ1-4; CDR3 protein: CASSSNRGPNEKLFF; CDR3 DNA: TGTGCCAGCAGTTCTAACCGGGGTCCTAATGAAAAACTGTTTTTT
clone size: NA; D gene: NA; V gene: TRBV6-1; J gene: TRBJ1-4; CDR3 protein: CASSEIGTVNEKLFF; CDR3 DNA: TGTGCCAGCAGTGAAATCGGAACAGTTAATGAAAAACTGTTTTTT